This entry lists 10 T cell receptor beta chains sequenced from one sample in a study of CD8+CD57+ T cells in acquired aplastic anemia (dated by TCRdb to between 2017 and 2018). Reads for this sample came from an Illumina HiSeq 2000. Genomic DNA was used as template for profiling of TCR beta VDJ combinations and CDR3 sequences. TCRdb reprocessed the public reads (quality trimming at Q25 with fastp, clone calling with MiXCR) and kept in-frame beta chains. One record per CDR3 amino acid sequence lists the most common genes and DNA. The sample table holds tens of thousands of distinct CDR3 sequences, of which around 70% were seen once. Around 31% of the sample belongs to the ten largest clones. The sequenced sample was sorted CD4+, CD8+, or CD8+CD57+ T cells (not recorded which) from PBMCs. The receptors derive from a human donor in good health, serving as a control.

V gene TRBV6-1 combines with J gene TRBJ2-7; TRBD1 matches at 7 bases. CDR1 and CDR2 (germline): MNHNS, SASEGT. V lost 3 bases to trimming and J lost 2 bases; unmatched junction nucleotides: 7. The CDR3 has 15 residues. The CDR3 loop is CASSDTRDSPYEQYF. CDR3 in DNA: TGTGCCAGCAGTGATACCCGGGACAGCCCCTACGAGCAGTACTTC.

In its sample, this clonotype was seen once. The germline gene is not matched at one end of the junction; a read error may be the cause. V gene TRBV9 combines with J gene TRBJ2-7; D is tentatively TRBD1 or TRBD2 (5 bases each). Germline V lookup: CDR1 SGDLS, CDR2 YYNGEE. The CDR3 extends over 12 amino acids. The CDR3 region is CASSARGDEQYF. The CDR3 nucleotides are TGTGCCAGCAGCGCCCGAGGGGACGAGCAGTATTTC.

The gene calls are TRBV7-3 and TRBJ2-7, with D perhaps matching TRBD1 or TRBD2 (5 bases each). The V gene lost 5 bases and the J gene lost 5 bases, with 7 bases spanning the gap. This CDR3 comprises 11 residues. Germline V gene lookup returns CDR1 SGHTA and CDR2 FQGTGA. The CDR3 here is CASSGTDEQYF. DNA of the CDR3: TGTGCCAGCAGCGGGACCGACGAGCAGTACTTC.

This clonotype was counted many times. The V gene is TRBV12-3 or TRBV12-4, the J gene TRBJ2-2; perhaps TRBD1 as D (5 bases). V was pared by 5 bases and J by 3 bases, with 16 bases between. This CDR3 contains 16 residues. The CDR3 nucleotides are TGTGCCAGCAGTCTACCCTTTAGGGGCGACACCGGGGAGCTGTTTTTT. Translating gives CASSLPFRGDTGELFF.

The chain links TRBV19 to TRBJ2-1; TRBD1 matches 9 bases. The germline CDR1 and CDR2 sequences are LNHDA and SQIVND (reference sequence). The CDR3 runs 13 residues. After removal of 11 bases from V and 7 bases from J, the junction contained 9 bases not matched to a gene. The CDR3 DNA follows: TGTGCCGCGGCGGGACAGGGTGAAAATGAGCAGTTCTTC. Residues: CAAAGQGENEQFF.

The chain recombines TRBV5-4 with TRBJ2-5; 8 nucleotides line up with TRBD2. Germline trimming cut 4 bases from V and 2 bases from J; bases unmatched to any gene: 10. The CDR3 has 16 amino acids. Germline V gene lookup returns CDR1 SGHNT and CDR2 YYREEE (reference sequence). CDR3 residues: CASSVAGASGQETQYF. DNA of the CDR3: TGTGCCAGCAGCGTGGCGGGGGCTAGCGGGCAAGAGACCCAGTACTTC.

As regards this clonotype: Relative to the germline gene, one junction end is altered; a read error may explain this. The gene calls are TRBV20-1 and TRBJ2-5; TRBD2 matches 12 bases. CDR3 length equals 16 residues. Germline V gene sequence: CDR1 DFQATT, CDR2 SNEGSKA (reference sequence). The CDR3 DNA reads TGCAGTGCTGGAGAAGCTAGCGGGGGGGCAAGGGAGACCCAGTACTTC. Its translation is CSAGEASGGARETQYF.

This clonotype turned up a few times. The chain carries TRBV9 and TRBJ1-4, with 11 bases matching TRBD1. In germline, CDR1 is SGDLS, CDR2 YYNGEE. This CDR3 region has 12 residues. V gave up 7 bases and J gave up 7 bases; unmatched junction bases: 0. The CDR3 is CASGTGGEKLFF. As DNA, the CDR3 is TGTGCCAGCGGGACAGGGGGTGAAAAACTGTTTTTT.

The chain carries TRBV7-2 and TRBJ1-3; D is uncertain. The V end lost 0 bases, the J end lost 0 bases, and 6 bases lay between the germline ends. The germline gives CDR1 SGHTA, CDR2 FQGNSA. This CDR3 has 15 residues. This CDR3 is CASSLATVSGNTIYF. The CDR3 nucleotides read TGTGCCAGCAGCTTAGCAACAGTCTCTGGAAACACCATATATTTT.

This clonotype was counted a single time. The J gene is TRBJ2-1, the V gene TRBV7-6; tentatively, D is TRBD1 (6 bases). The germline CDR1 and CDR2 sequences are SGHVS and FNYEAQ. The CDR3 runs 15 residues. V dropped 5 bases and J dropped 2 bases, with 13 bases sitting between them. CDR3 in amino acids: CASSPRTATYNEQFF. CDR3 DNA: TGTGCCAGCAGCCCCCGGACAGCCACCTACAATGAGCAGTTCTTC. The variable domain in full, with the rest retrieved from reference TRBV7-6 and TRBJ2-1, is GAGVSQSPRYKVTKRGQDVALRCDPISGHVSLYWYRQALGQGPEFLTYFNYEAQQDKSGLPNDRFSAERPEGSISTLTIQRTEQRDSAMYRCASSPRTATYNEQFFGPGTRLTVL.